The TCR beta chain under discussion was sequenced for a study of blood T cells in healthy people across ages. A second roughly 6 to 11 cycle PCR used barcoded and J-beta primers. One entry per CDR3 protein, called by TCRdb with MiXCR from the 5' RACE reads. The repertoire has 500,000 to 700,000 distinct CDR3 sequences, approximately 30% of them found once; the top ten carry about a sixth. The donors, aged roughly 6 to 90, were healthy Caucasians from Russia. Germline CDR1 and CDR2: GTSNPN and SVGIG (reference sequence). The CDR3 runs 16 residues. Study results and caveats: Older age went with lower TCR beta diversity per million T cells, in a roughly linear way. Strong correlation linked observed beta diversity and percent naive T cells. Both naive CD4+ cell counts and diversity were greater in long-lived donors than in aged donors.

This clonotype was observed many times. The antigen is not known. Being one base from a much bigger clone, this may be a read error. The gene calls are TRBV30 and TRBJ2-6; a possible D gene is TRBD1 (5 bases). The sequencing input was blood. The sequence was collected from a woman aged 80 or over in good health. The CDR3 reads CALAGRLVSGANVRTF. The CDR3 DNA reads TGTGCCCTGGCAGGGCGCCTTGTGTCTGGGGCCAACGTCCGGACTTTC.